Below, one TCR beta chain is given with its context. Its cognate antigen has yet to be identified. Base quality data are lacking; no much larger clone is found one base away. These data originate in a study of cytotoxic CD8 clonotypes in ibrutinib-treated CLL (dated by TCRdb to about 2021). As for the study more broadly: The cohort was composed of 11 relapsed/refractory and about 15 treatment-naive patients; IGHV unmutated status was identified in 17 to 18 patients. Partial responses were observed in 24 patients and complete responses in 2; after a median follow-up of 68 months, remission was maintained in approximately 14 patients and progression was observed in some twelve. Response samples were taken after a median of approximately 12 months on treatment, ranging from 6 to 36 months. On average, each sample had about 250,000 productive templates and more than 75,000 productive rearrangements. Longitudinal samples were obtainable from about 30% of the 86 participants in the trial. Cryopreserved peripheral blood mononuclear cells were collected before treatment, at response, and at either disease progression or sustained remission. General study outcomes and caveats: Baseline clonality was found to be higher than that of age-matched healthy donors and was strongly correlated with circulating CD8+ T-cell counts. Clonality increased at ibrutinib response, stayed stable in sustained remission, and fell back toward baseline at progression. Sampling times were not matched between sustained-remission and progressing patients, and lymph node repertoires were not studied. Public clonotypes were rare and either shrank or stayed stable during treatment, and the rise in clonality at ibrutinib response reflected expansion of private clonotypes.

Trimming takes 0 bases from V and 0 bases from J, and the germline ends sit 6 bases apart. CDR1 and CDR2 (MNHEY, SVGAGI) derive from the germline V gene. The CDR3 runs 15 residues from the cysteine to the phenylalanine. The sequence is cut down to CDR3 DNA, 45 bases in frame from base 1. For TCR beta library preparation, around 2.1 micrograms of genomic DNA were extracted from the cryopreserved PBMCs. Longitudinal blood samples from CLL patients on ibrutinib monotherapy underwent high-throughput TCR beta sequencing. Patients were enrolled in a phase 2 open-label single-center ibrutinib monotherapy trial. On a MiSeq, deep resolution sequencing aimed for a depth between 1 in 1 million and 1 in 200,000 T cells, with each clonotype covered 10x on average. TCR beta libraries were generated with the immunoSEQ hsTCRB Kit. From the authors' description of their analysis: The data were analyzed with ImmunoSEQ Analyzer and ImmunoSEQ Data Assistant, and V, D and J gene assignments followed IMGT definitions. Clonality, with values ranging from 0 to 1, was calculated as one minus the normalized Shannon entropy of productive rearrangement frequencies. Only overrepresented clonotypes making up at least 0.05% of the repertoire of each patient were included in the public clonotype analysis. Roughly 13 repertoires from age-matched healthy donors, obtained from immuneACCESS, served as clonality controls. TCRdb took over this immuneACCESS table, retaining in-frame rearrangements with V and J assigned. Such tables are incomplete; in checked studies, under half of the missing clones stem from an unresolved V gene, and the remainder is unexplained. D and trimming were read from the DNA, whereas the V and J calls and clone size are those reported in that table. This sample holds 20,000 to 25,000 clones; 70% to 80% were observed only once. Approximately 30% of the sample is in the top ten clones.

The sequence came from a human donor with chronic lymphocytic leukemia. This sequence uses TRBV6-5 and TRBJ1-5, and perhaps TRBD1 as D gene, on 6 matching bases. The starting material was PBMCs, obtained before ibrutinib treatment. The sequenced DNA: TGTGCCAGCAGTTACTCCAGGGGTAGCAATCAGCCCCAGCATTTT. Translated, it gives CASSYSRGSNQPQHF.